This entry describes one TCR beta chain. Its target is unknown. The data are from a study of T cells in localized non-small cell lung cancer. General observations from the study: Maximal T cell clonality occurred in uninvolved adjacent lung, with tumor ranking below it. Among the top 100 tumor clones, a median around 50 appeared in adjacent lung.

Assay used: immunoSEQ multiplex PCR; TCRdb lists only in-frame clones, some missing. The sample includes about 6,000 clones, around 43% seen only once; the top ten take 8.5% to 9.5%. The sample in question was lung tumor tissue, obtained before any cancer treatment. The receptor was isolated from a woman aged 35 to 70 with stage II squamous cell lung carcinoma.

The CDR3 protein is CASSLLQNTEAFF. In nucleotides, the CDR3 is TGTGCCAGCAGCCTATTGCAGAACACTGAAGCTTTCTTT. The gene calls are TRBV14 and TRBJ1-1, with unresolved D. V was trimmed by 4 bases and J by 1 base, leaving 7 bases between them. CDR1 and CDR2 (germline): SGHDN, FVKESK. This CDR3 region has 13 residues.